This T cell receptor (beta chain) derives from a study of T cell repertoires in cytomegalovirus infection. About the research overall: Well-studied HLA-B-restricted epitopes and recently identified HLA-C-restricted epitopes of CMV were both used in the study. It can be stated that public TCR beta signatures indicated CMV infection as well as a matching HLA type. Study findings and constraints: Summed public TCR beta family frequency identified CMV carriers bearing the relevant HLA. It was HLA-C-restricted CMV-specific TCR beta clonotypes that dominated the response ex vivo.

TCRdb processed the reads anew with MiXCR; each CDR3 protein has one entry. The sample yields roughly 990,000 distinct CDR3 sequences, 31% seen once. A remark on this clonotype: No antigen is known for it.

The CDR3 length is 11 residues. The germline gives CDR1 SGHVT, CDR2 SQSDAQ. With 5 bases removed from V and 8 bases from J, the gap between germline ends came to 7 bases. The TCR was taken from a human donor in good health (CMV status not recorded). Some clones in this sample may be carry-over from other donors' samples. The sample was cultured CD8+ T cells from PBMCs, taken from culture after CMV antigen stimulation. The rearrangement joins TRBV7-4 to TRBJ1-3; D call uncertain. The CDR3 loop is CASSLSYTIYF. The DNA of the CDR3 is TGTGCCAGCAGCCTTTCTTACACCATATATTTT.